This T cell receptor (beta chain) was captured by sequencing in a study of T cell repertoires in cytomegalovirus infection. Overall study context: Public TCR beta signatures were indicative of both CMV infection and a matching HLA type.

Details on this clonotype: Its antigen remains unknown. A much larger clone lies one base from this, so it may be a read error.

General study results and limits: HLA-C-restricted CMV-specific TCR beta clonotypes were dominant in the ex vivo response.

TCRdb re-analysed the reads in MiXCR, keeping a single row per CDR3 protein. The sample consists of some 120,000 distinct CDR3 sequences, around 10% of them appearing once. Germline V gives CDR1 MNHEY, CDR2 SVGEGT. The V gene lost 6 bases and the J gene lost 4 bases, with 15 bases spanning the gap. The CDR3 spans 15 residues. The chain recombines TRBV6-2 or TRBV6-3 with TRBJ2-2, with D tentatively TRBD2 (6 bases). Sequencing was done on a sample of PBMCs, sequenced either directly or after in vitro stimulation (not recorded which). The source of this sequence is a human donor in good health (CMV status not recorded). Some clones in this sample may be carry-over from other donors' samples. CDR3 protein: CASRSSGLGTGELFF. In DNA form, the CDR3 reads TGTGCCAGCAGGAGTTCGGGACTGGGCACCGGGGAGCTGTTTTTT.